This T cell receptor (beta chain) derives from a study of blood T cell repertoires in COVID-19. In the authors' workflow: It was from reference gene primer amplification that nucleated cell counts were estimated. Sequencing was performed with immunoSEQ multiplex PCR; in TCRdb, only in-frame clones are kept and a portion is missing. Clonal size and the V and J genes are those of that table, whereas D and trimming came from the DNA. This table holds more than 200,000 clones, approximately 89% found once. Participants were placed into cohorts based on the clinical history they reported. Shortly before study entry, within 2 weeks, exposed participants had met a COVID-19 case. The CDR3 has 12 residues. The ends lost 8 bases at V and 4 bases at J; junction bases unmatched: 0. CDR1 and CDR2 (germline): SNHLY, FYNNEI.

This rearrangement joins TRBV2 to TRBJ1-5; TRBD1 aligns across 9 bases. Sequencing was performed on PBMCs or T cells enriched from blood (not recorded which). The TCR comes from a woman in her 30s who had been exposed to COVID-19. The CDR3 coding sequence is TGTGCCAGCGACAGGGGGAATCAGCCCCAGCATTTT. Its protein is CASDRGNQPQHF.